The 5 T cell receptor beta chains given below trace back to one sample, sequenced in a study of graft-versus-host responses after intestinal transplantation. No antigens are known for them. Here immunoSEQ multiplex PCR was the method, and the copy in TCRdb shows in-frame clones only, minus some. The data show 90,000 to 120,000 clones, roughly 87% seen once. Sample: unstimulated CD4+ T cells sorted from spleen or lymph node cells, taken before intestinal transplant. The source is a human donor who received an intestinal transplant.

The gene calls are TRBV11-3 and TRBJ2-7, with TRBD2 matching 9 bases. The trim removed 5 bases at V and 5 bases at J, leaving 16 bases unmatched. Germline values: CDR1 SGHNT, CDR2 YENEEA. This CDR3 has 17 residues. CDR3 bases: TGTGCCAGCAGCCGTGGGCGGGGGGGCCTACCCGTCCACGAGCAGTACTTC. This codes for CASSRGRGGLPVHEQYF.

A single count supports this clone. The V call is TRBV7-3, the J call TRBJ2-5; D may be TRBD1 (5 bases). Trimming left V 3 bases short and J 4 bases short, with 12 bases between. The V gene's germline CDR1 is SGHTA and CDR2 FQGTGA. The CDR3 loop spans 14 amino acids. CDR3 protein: CASSLGPGGETQYF. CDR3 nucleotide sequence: TGTGCCAGCAGCTTGGGGCCGGGTGGAGAGACCCAGTACTTC.

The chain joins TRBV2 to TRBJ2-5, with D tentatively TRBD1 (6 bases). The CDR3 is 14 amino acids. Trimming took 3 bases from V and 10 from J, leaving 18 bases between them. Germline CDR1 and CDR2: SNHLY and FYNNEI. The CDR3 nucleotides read TGTGCCAGCAGTGATCTACTACCAGAGGGGGACCAGTACTTC. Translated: CASSDLLPEGDQYF.

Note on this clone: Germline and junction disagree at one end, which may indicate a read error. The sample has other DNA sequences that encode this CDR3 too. The CDR3 loop is CASSRQGVQRMNTEAFF. In DNA form, the CDR3 reads TGCGCCAGTAGCCGACAGGGGGTACAAAGAATGAACACTGAAGCTTTCTTT. The chain employs TRBV4-1 and TRBJ1-1; 9 bases agree with TRBD1. This CDR3 spans 17 amino acids. Germline CDR1 and CDR2: MGHRA and YSYEKL.

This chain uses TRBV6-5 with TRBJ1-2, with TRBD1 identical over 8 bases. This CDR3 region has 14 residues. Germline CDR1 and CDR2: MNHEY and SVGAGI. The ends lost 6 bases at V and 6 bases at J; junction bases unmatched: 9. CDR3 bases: TGTGCCAGCAGGGGAATACAGGGGGAGGATGGCTACACCTTC. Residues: CASRGIQGEDGYTF.